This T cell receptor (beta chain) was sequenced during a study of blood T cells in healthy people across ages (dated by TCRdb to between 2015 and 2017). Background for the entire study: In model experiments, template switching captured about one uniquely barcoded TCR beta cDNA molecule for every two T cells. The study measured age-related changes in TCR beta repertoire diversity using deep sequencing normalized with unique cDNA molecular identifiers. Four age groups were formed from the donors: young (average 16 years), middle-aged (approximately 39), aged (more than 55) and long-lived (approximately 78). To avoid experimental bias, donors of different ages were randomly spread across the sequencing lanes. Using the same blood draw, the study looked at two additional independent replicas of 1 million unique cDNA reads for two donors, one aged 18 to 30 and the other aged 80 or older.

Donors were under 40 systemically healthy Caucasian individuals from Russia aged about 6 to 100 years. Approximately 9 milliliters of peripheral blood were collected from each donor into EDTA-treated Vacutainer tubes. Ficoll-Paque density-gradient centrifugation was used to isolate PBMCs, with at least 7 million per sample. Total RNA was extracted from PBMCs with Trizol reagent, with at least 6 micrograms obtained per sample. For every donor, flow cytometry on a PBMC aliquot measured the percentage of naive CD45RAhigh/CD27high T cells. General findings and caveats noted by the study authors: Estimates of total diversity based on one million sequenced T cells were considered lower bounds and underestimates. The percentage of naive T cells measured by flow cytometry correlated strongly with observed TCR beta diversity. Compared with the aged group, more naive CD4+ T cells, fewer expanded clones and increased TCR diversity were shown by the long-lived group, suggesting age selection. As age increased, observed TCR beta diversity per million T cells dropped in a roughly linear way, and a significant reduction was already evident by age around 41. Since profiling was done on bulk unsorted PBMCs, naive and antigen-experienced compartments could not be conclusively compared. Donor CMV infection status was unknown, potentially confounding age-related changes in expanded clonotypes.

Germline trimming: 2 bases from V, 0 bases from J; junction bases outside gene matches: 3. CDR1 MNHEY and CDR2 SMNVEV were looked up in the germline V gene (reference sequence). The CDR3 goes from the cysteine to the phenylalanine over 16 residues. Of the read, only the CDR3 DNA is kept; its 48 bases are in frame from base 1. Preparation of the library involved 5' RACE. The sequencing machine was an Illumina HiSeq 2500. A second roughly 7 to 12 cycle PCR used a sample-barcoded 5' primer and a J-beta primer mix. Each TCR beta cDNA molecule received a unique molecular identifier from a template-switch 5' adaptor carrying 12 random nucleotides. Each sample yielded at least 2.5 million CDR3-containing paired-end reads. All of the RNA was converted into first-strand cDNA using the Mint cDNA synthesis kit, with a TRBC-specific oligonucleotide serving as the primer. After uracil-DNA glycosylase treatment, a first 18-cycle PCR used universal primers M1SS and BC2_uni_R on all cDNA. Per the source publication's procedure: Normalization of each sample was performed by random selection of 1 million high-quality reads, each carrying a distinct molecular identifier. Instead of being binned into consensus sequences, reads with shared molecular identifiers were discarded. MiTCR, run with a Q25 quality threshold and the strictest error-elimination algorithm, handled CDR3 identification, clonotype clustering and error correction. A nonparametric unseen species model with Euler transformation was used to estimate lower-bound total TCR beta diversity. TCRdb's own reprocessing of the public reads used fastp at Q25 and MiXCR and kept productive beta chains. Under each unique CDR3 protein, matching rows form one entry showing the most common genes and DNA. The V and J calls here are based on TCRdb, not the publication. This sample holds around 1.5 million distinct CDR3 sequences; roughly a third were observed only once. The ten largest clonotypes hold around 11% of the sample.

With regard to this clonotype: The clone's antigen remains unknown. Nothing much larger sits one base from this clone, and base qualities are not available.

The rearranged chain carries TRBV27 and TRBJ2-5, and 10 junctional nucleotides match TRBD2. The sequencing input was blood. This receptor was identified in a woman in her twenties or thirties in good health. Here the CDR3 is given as CASSLTSGVYQETQYF. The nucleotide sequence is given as TGTGCCAGCAGTTTAACTAGCGGGGTGTACCAAGAGACCCAGTACTTC.